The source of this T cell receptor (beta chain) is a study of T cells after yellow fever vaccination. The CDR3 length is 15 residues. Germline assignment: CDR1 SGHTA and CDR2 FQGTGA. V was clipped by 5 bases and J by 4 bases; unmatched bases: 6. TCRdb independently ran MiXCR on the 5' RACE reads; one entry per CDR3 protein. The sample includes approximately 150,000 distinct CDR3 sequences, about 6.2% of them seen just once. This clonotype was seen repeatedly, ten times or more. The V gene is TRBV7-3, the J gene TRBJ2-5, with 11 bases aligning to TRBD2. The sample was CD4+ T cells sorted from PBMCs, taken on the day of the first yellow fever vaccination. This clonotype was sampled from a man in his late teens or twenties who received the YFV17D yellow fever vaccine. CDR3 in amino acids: CASSLVAGGGETQYF. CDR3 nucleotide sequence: TGTGCCAGCAGCCTAGTAGCGGGGGGGGGAGAGACCCAGTACTTC.